These T cell receptor beta chains were read from a single sample in a study of shared clonotypes between healthy human individuals. Assay: immunoSEQ multiplex PCR; the TCRdb copy retains only in-frame clones and omits some. The sample contains 170,000 or so clones, approximately 61% of which appear only once. Sequencing was done on a sample of memory CD4+ T cells sorted from blood. The receptor set was obtained from a man aged 25-40 years in good health. The CDR3 runs from the conserved cysteine through the conserved F or W. Each record gives: clone size, V gene, D gene, J gene, CDR3 protein. D genes are given only for firm matches. Expanded clones get a size class; other rows say once, few or many, or leave the size out.

many,TRBV4-1,TRBD1,TRBJ2-5,CASSHKQGLQETQYF
NA,TRBV29-1,NA,TRBJ2-3,CTDARGTGVNTQYF
NA,TRBV5-1,TRBD2,TRBJ2-7,CASSSNRDYTLDYEQYF
many,TRBV7-2,NA,TRBJ1-1,CASSPQIMRTEAFF
once,TRBV5-1,NA,TRBJ2-5,CASTPTWGQETQYF
NA,TRBV14,NA,TRBJ1-3,CASSPKINAAGNTIYF
NA,TRBV6-5,TRBD1,TRBJ2-1,CASSSGTGPFERFF
NA,TRBV19,NA,TRBJ2-2,CASSINTASTGELFF
NA,TRBV5-1,NA,TRBJ2-7,CASSLGRGSYEQYF
once,TRBV4-1,TRBD2,TRBJ2-1,CASSQGLAGAGEQFF
NA,TRBV7-6,NA,TRBJ2-5,CASSQNQETQYF
once,TRBV7-2,NA,TRBJ1-4,CASSVMRNEKLFF
NA,TRBV5-1,NA,TRBJ1-1,CASSLKDVSRAFF
NA,TRBV6-1,NA,TRBJ2-3,CASSEGQGDTQYF
few,TRBV11-2,NA,TRBJ1-2,CASSPGGYGYTF
NA,TRBV9,TRBD2,TRBJ2-1,CASSVDVLAGVRNEQFF
NA,TRBV7-2,TRBD2,TRBJ2-5,CASSSAWGGETQYF
NA,TRBV28,TRBD1,TRBJ2-7,CASSSTGQGAGEQYF
NA,TRBV27,TRBD1,TRBJ2-7,CASSQRTGPYEQYF
NA,TRBV7-2,TRBD2,TRBJ2-5,CASSSPRGSGSLETQYF
few,TRBV7-8,TRBD2,TRBJ2-7,CASSTNATSRLDHEQYF
NA,TRBV7-6,NA,TRBJ1-4,CASSHLRGHGEKLFF
NA,TRBV5-6,TRBD1,TRBJ1-4,CASSGGTGLVEKLFF
NA,TRBV5-1,TRBD2,TRBJ2-5,CASSPSGRPQETQYF
NA,TRBV5-1,NA,TRBJ2-2,CASSLRSGLNTGELFF
NA,TRBV6-4,TRBD2,TRBJ2-1,CASSEEGGDYNEQFF
once,TRBV4-1,TRBD2,TRBJ2-1,CASSRAGTRLDNEQFF
NA,TRBV5-1,NA,TRBJ2-5,CASSLVAPTGETQYF
NA,TRBV7-9,NA,TRBJ1-5,CASSKGAEPQHF
NA,TRBV18,NA,TRBJ2-5,CASSVRERETQYF
NA,TRBV5-4,NA,TRBJ1-2,CASSLDSGNYGYTF
NA,TRBV10-3,TRBD1,TRBJ2-1,CAISEKDRDGNEQFF
few,TRBV7-2,TRBD1,TRBJ1-2,CASSSGGRRTPTNYGYTF
NA,TRBV7-9,TRBD1,TRBJ1-2,CASSGGTANYGYTF
NA,TRBV10-3,TRBD2,TRBJ2-5,CAISGGLAKETQYF
once,TRBV27,TRBD1,TRBJ1-5,CASSLRTGTHQPQHF